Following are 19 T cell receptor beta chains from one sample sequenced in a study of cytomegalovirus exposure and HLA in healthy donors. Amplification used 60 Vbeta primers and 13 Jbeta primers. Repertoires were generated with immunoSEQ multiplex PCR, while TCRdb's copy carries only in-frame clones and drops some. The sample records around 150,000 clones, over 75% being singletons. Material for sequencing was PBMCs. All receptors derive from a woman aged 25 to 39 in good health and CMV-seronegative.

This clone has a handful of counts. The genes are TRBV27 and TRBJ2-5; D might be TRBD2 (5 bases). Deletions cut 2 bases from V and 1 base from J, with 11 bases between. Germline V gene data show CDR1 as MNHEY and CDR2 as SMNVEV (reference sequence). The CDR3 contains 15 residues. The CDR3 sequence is CASSLRGGSQETQYF. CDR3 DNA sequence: TGTGCCAGCAGTTTACGGGGTGGGTCCCAAGAGACCCAGTACTTC.

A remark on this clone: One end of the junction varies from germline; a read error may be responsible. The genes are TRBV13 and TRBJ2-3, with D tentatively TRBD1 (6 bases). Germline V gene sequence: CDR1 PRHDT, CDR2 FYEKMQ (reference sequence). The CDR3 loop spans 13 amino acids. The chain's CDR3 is CASSSRGTRSSIF. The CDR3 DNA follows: TGTGCCAGCAGCTCGCGAGGGACACGTAGCTCTATTTTT.

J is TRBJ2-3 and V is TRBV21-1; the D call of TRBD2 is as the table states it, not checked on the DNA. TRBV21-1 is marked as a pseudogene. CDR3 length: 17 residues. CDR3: CASSKRRGGGSSDTQYF. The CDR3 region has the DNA TGTGCCAGCAGCAAAAGGAGGGGGGGCGGAAGTTCAGATACGCAGTATTTT.

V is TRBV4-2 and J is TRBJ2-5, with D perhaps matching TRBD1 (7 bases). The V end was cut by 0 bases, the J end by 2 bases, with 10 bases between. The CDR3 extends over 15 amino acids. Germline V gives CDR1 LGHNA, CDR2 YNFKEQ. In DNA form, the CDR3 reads TGTGCCAGCAGCCAAGAGGGGGGACAGCAAGAGACCCAGTACTTC. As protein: CASSQEGGQQETQYF.

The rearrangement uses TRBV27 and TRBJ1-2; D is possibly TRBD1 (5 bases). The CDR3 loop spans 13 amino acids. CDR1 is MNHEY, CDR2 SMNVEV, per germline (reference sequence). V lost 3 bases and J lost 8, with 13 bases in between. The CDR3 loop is CASSLEGRGGYTF. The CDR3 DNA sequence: TGTGCCAGCAGTTTGGAAGGTCGGGGGGGCTACACCTTC.

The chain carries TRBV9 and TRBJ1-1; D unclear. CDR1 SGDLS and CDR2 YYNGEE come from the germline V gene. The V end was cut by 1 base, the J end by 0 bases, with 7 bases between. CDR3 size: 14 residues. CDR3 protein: CASSVTPMNTEAFF. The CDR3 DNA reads TGTGCCAGCAGCGTAACACCAATGAACACTGAAGCTTTCTTT.

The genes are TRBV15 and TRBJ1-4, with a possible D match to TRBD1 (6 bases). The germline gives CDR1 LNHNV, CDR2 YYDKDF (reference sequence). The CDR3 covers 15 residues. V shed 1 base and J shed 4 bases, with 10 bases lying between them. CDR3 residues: CATSRGGLDNEKLFF. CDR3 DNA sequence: TGTGCCACCAGCAGAGGGGGGCTGGATAATGAAAAACTGTTTTTT.

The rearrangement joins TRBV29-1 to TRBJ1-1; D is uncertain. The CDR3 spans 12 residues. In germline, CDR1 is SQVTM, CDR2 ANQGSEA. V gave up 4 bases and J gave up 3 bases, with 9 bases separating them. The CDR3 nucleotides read TGCAGCGTTGCTGGAGGTCACACTGAAGCTTTCTTT. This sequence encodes CSVAGGHTEAFF. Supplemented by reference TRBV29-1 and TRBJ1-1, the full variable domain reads SAVISQKPSRDICQRGTSLTIQCQVDSQVTMMFWYRQQPGQSLTLIATANQGSEATYESGFVIDKFPISRPNLTFSTLTVSNMSPEDSSIYLCSVAGGHTEAFFGQGTRLTVV.

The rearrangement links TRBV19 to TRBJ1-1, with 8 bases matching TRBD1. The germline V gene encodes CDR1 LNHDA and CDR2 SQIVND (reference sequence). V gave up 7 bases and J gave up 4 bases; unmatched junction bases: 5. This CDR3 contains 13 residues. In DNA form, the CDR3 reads TGTGCCAGTAACGGACAGGGCGCCACTGAAGCTTTCTTT. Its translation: CASNGQGATEAFF.

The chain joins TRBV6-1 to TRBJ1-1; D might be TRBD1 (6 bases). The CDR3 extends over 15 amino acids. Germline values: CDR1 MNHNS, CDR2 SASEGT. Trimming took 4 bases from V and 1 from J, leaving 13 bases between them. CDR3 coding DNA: TGTGCCAGCAGTGGAGAGACAGGCTGGAACACTGAAGCTTTCTTT. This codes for CASSGETGWNTEAFF.

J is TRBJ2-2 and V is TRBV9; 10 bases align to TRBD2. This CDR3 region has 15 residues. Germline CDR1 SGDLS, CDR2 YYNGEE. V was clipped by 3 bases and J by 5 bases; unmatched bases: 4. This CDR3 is CASSARGLATGELFF. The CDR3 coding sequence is TGTGCCAGCAGCGCCCGGGGACTAGCGACCGGGGAGCTGTTTTTT.

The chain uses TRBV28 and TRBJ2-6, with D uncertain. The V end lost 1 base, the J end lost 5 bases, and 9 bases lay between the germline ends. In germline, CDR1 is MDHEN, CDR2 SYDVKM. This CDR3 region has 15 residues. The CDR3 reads CASSLSSSWANVLTF. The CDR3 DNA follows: TGTGCCAGCAGTTTATCTTCAAGCTGGGCCAACGTCCTGACTTTC.

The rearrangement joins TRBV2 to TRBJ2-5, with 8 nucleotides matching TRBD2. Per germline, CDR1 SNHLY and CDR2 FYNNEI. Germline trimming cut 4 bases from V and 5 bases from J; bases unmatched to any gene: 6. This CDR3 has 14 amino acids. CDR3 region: CASSVGLVYETQYF. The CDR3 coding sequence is TGTGCCAGCAGTGTGGGACTAGTATATGAGACCCAGTACTTC.

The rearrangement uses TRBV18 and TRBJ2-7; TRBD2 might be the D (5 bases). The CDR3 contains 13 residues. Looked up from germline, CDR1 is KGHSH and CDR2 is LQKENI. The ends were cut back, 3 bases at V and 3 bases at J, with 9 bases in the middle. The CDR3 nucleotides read TGTGCCAGCTCACCTCTCCGGGGCTACGAGCAGTACTTC. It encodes CASSPLRGYEQYF.

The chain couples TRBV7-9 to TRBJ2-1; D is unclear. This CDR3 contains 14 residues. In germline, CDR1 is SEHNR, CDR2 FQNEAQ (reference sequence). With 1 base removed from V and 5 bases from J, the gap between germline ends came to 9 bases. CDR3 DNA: TGTGCCAGCAGCTTAGAGTCGGTGAACAATGAGCAGTTCTTC. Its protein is CASSLESVNNEQFF. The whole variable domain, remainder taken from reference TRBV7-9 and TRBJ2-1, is DTGVSQNPRHKITKRGQNVTFRCDPISEHNRLYWYRQTLGQGPEFLTYFQNEAQLEKSRLLSDRFSAERPKGSFSTLEIQRTEQGDSAMYLCASSLESVNNEQFFGPGTRLTVL.

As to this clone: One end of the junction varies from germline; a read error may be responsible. In DNA form, the CDR3 reads TGTACCAGCAGATCGACAGACACAGATACGCAGTATTTT. Translating gives CTSRSTDTDTQYF. V and J are TRBV6-6 and TRBJ2-3, with D possibly matching TRBD1 (5 bases). Germline V CDR1 and CDR2: MNHNY, SVGAGI (reference sequence). This CDR3 contains 13 residues.

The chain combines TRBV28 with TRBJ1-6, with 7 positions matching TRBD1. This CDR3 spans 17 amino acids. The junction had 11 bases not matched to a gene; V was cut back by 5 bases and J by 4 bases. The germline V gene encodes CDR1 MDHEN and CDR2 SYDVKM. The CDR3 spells CASSVQGEDRYNSPLHF. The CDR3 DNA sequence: TGTGCCAGCAGTGTTCAGGGGGAAGATCGGTATAATTCACCCCTCCACTTT. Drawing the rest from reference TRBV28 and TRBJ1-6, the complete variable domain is DVKVTQSSRYLVKRTGEKVFLECVQDMDHENMFWYRQDPGLGLRLIYFSYDVKMKEKGDIPEGYSVSREKKERFSLILESASTNQTSMYLCASSVQGEDRYNSPLHFGNGTRLTVT.

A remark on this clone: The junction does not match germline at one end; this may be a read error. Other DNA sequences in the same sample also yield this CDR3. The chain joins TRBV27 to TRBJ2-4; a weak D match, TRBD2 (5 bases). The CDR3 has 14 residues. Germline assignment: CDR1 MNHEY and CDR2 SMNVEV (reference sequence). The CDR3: CASSFEGRGNIQYF. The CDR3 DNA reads TGTGCTAGCAGTTTTGAAGGGAGAGGGAACATTCAGTACTTC.

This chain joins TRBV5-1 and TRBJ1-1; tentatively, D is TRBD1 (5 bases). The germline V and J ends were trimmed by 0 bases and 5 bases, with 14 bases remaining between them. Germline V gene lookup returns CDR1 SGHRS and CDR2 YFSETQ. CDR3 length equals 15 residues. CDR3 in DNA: TGCGCCAGCAGCTTGGAAGGCAGGGCGGGGACTGAAGCTTTCTTT. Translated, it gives CASSLEGRAGTEAFF.